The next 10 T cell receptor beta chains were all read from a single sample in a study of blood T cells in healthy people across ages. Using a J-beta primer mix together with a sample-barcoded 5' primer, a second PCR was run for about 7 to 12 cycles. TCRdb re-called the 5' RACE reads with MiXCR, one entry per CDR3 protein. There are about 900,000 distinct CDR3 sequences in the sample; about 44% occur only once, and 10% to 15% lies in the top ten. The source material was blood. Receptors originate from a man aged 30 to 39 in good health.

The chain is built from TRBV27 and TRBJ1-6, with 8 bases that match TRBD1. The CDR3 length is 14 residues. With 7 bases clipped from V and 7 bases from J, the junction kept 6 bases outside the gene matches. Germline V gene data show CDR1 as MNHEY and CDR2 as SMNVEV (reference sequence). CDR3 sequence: CASTGQEKNSPLHF. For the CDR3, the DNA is TGTGCCAGCACGGGACAGGAGAAGAATTCACCCCTCCACTTT.

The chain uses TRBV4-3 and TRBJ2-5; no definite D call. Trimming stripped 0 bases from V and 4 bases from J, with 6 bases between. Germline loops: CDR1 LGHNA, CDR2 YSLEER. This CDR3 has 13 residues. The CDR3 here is CASSQDIGETQYF. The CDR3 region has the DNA TGCGCCAGCAGCCAAGATATCGGAGAGACCCAGTACTTC.

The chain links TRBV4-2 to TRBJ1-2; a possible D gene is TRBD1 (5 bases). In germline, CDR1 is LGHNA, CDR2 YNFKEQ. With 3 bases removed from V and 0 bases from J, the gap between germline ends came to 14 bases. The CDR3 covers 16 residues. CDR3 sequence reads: CASSQGRGPTNYGYTF. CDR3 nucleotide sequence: TGTGCCAGCAGCCAGGGTCGGGGACCAACTAACTATGGCTACACCTTC.

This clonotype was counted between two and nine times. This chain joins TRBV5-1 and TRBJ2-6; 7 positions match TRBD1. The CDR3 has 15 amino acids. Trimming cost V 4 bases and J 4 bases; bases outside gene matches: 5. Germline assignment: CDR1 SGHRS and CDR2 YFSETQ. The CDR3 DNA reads TGCGCCAGCAGCGGAGACAGGGCCGGGGCCAACGTCCTGACTTTC. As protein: CASSGDRAGANVLTF.

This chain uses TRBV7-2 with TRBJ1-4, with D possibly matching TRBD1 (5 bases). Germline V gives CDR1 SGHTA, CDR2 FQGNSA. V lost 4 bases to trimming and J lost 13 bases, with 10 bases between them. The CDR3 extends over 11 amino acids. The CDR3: CASSSGGALFF. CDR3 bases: TGTGCCAGCAGCTCCGGTGGGGCACTGTTTTTT.

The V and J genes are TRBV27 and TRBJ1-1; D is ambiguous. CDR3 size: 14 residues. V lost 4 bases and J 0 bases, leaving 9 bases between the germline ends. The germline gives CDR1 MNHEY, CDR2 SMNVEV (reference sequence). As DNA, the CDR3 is TGTGCCAGCAGTTCCCAGGTTTTGAACACTGAAGCTTTCTTT. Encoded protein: CASSSQVLNTEAFF.

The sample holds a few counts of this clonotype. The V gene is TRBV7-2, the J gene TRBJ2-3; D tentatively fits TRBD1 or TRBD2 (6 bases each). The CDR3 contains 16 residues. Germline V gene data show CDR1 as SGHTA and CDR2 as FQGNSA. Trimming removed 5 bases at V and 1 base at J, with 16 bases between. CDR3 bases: TGTGCCAGCAGCCCCCGCTCGGGGGCCGGCACAGATACGCAGTATTTT. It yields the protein CASSPRSGAGTDTQYF. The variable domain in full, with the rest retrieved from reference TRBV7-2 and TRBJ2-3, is GAGVSQSPSNKVTEKGKDVELRCDPISGHTALYWYRQSLGQGLEFLIYFQGNSAPDKSGLPSDRFSAERTGGSVSTLTIQRTQQEDSAVYLCASSPRSGAGTDTQYFGPGTRLTVL.

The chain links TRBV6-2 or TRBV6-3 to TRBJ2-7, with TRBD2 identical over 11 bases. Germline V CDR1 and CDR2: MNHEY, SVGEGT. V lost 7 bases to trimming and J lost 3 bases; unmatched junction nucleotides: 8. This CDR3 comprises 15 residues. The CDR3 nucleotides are TGTGCCAGCATTCAACGACTAGCGGGGTTCTACGAGCAGTACTTC. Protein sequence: CASIQRLAGFYEQYF.

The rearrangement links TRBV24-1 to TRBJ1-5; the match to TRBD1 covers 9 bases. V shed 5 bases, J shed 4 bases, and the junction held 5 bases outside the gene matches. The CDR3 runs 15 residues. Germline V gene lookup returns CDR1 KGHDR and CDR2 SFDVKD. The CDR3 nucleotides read TGTGCCACCAGTGGGGGACAGGGAAGGAATCAGCCCCAGCATTTT. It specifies CATSGGQGRNQPQHF.

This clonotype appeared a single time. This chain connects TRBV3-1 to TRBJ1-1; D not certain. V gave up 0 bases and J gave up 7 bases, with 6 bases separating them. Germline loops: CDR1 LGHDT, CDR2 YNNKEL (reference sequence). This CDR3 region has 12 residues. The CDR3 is CASSQDRFEAFF. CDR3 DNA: TGTGCCAGCAGCCAAGATAGATTTGAAGCTTTCTTT. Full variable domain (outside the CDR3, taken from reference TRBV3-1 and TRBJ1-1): DTAVSQTPKYLVTQMGNDKSIKCEQNLGHDTMYWYKQDSKKFLKIMFSYNNKELIINETVPNRFSPKSPDKAHLNLHINSLELGDSAVYFCASSQDRFEAFFGQGTRLTVV.